Below are 25 T cell receptor beta chains sequenced from a single sample in a study of tumor-infiltrating lymphocytes in primary liver carcinoma. With 500 ng total RNA as template and a constant-region primer, TCR beta cDNA was made. Each TCR beta library was derived from three nested multiplex PCR rounds that employed slightly modified ARM-PCR. The two initial PCR rounds, ten to eleven cycles each, used TRBV1-TRBV30 forward and C-beta reverse primers. In TCRdb, the multiplex PCR reads were re-called with MiXCR into one record per CDR3 protein. The sample consists of fewer than 75,000 distinct CDR3 sequences, 71% of them appearing once. Bulk tissue was left unsorted, and RNA and DNA were co-extracted from 20-30 mg of it. The sequenced material came from liver tumor tissue from sampling region 4. The sample's subset: tumor region T4, right-lateral pole. These receptors were taken from a man between 35 and 55 years old with primary liver carcinoma and hepatitis B virus infection.

The CDR3 bases are TGCAGCGTGCCGCTGAGGACAGGGGGCCTAGGAGAGACCCAGTACTTC. Encoded protein: CSVPLRTGGLGETQYF. V is TRBV29-1 and J is TRBJ2-5; TRBD1 aligns across 11 bases. Germline CDR1 SQVTM, CDR2 ANQGSEA. V gave up 6 bases and J gave up 4 bases; unmatched junction bases: 13. The CDR3 is 16 amino acids.

The chain carries TRBV5-5 and TRBJ2-6; 8 bases align to TRBD1. V shed 2 bases and J 3 bases; nucleotides not matched to a gene: 4. The germline CDR1 and CDR2 sequences are SGHKS and YYEKEE (reference sequence). The CDR3 is 16 residues long. The CDR3 spells CASSLWTGLGANVLTF. In DNA form, the CDR3 reads TGTGCCAGCAGCTTATGGACAGGGCTTGGGGCCAACGTCCTGACTTTC.

With regard to this clonotype: The junction shows a germline mismatch at one end, possibly a read error. This chain uses TRBV5-5 with TRBJ2-7, with 9 nucleotides matching TRBD2. This CDR3 is 15 amino acids long. Germline V CDR1 and CDR2: SGHKS, YYEKEE (reference sequence). CDR3 DNA sequence: TGTGCCAGCATCTTCATGGCTAGCGGGACGTACGTGCAGTACTTC. Protein: CASIFMASGTYVQYF.

Regarding this clonotype: A much larger clone lies one base from this, so it may be a read error. V is TRBV29-1 and J is TRBJ1-2, with D tentatively TRBD1 (6 bases). This CDR3 has 12 residues. Germline lookup yields CDR1 SQVTM and CDR2 ANQGSEA. The CDR3 sequence is CSVEQGRMGYSF. CDR3 in DNA: TGCAGCGTGGAACAGGGACGGATGGGCTACAGCTTC.

The chain joins TRBV4-1 to TRBJ2-7; no reliable D call. CDR3 length: 13 residues. CDR1 MGHRA and CDR2 YSYEKL come from the germline V gene. V lost 3 bases to trimming and J lost 5 bases, with 11 bases between them. In DNA, the CDR3 is TGCGCCAGCAGCCACGGCCCGGCCAACGAGCAGTACTTC. Amino acid sequence: CASSHGPANEQYF.

With respect to this clonotype: Since a much larger clone is just one base distant, this may be a read error. The chain recombines TRBV30 with TRBJ2-2; D unresolved. The CDR3 extends over 14 amino acids. Germline lookup yields CDR1 GTSNPN and CDR2 SVGIG (reference sequence). Trimming removed 3 bases at V and 3 bases at J, with 11 bases between. This CDR3 reads CAWRGHEDTGELFF. DNA of the CDR3: TGTGCCTGGAGAGGTCATGAGGACACCGGGGAGCTGTTTTTT.

A remark on this clonotype: At one of its ends the junction is not consistent with the germline gene, which may arise from a read error. The chain employs TRBV4-2 and TRBJ1-1, with TRBD1 as a possible D gene (6 bases). The CDR3 is 16 amino acids. CDR1 is LGHNA, CDR2 YNFKEQ, per germline. In DNA form, the CDR3 reads TGTGCCAGCAGCGTATTTGCCCAAGACGGGGACACTGAAGTTTTCTTT. Its translation is CASSVFAQDGDTEVFF.

Of note for this clonotype: One junction end disagrees with the germline gene, perhaps due to a read error. The chain joins TRBV11-2 to TRBJ2-7, with D perhaps TRBD1 (6 bases). The length of the CDR3 is 16 residues. Germline V gene data show CDR1 as SGHAT and CDR2 as FQNNGV. CDR3 amino acids: CASRSHSSGTTYEQYF. In DNA form, the CDR3 reads TGTGCGAGCAGGTCCCATTCTTCCGGGACAACCTATGAGCAGTACTTC.

In regard to this clonotype: The CDR3 end shows no conserved phenylalanine or tryptophan, and so a read error is likely. CDR3 residues: CSVPGQGKENTEAFP. The CDR3 DNA reads TGCAGCGTACCCGGACAGGGGAAGGAGAACACTGAAGCTTTCCCT. The chain joins TRBV29-1 to TRBJ1-1, with TRBD1 identical over 9 bases. Germline CDR1 SQVTM, CDR2 ANQGSEA. CDR3 size: 15 residues. J was trimmed by 1 base and V by 6 bases; bases with no gene match: 9.

This clonotype was observed many times. The rearrangement joins TRBV6-2 or TRBV6-3 to TRBJ1-1; D gene unclear. Germline CDR1 MNHEY, CDR2 SVGEGT. V was pared by 6 bases and J by 1 base, with 3 bases between. This CDR3 is 11 amino acids long. In DNA, the CDR3 is TGTGCCAGCAGAAGGAACACTGAAGCTTTCTTT. This sequence encodes CASRRNTEAFF.

Remarks on this clonotype: The conserved closing phenylalanine or tryptophan is absent in this CDR3, likely reflecting a read error. The chain is built from TRBV6-5 and TRBJ1-4, with D maybe TRBD1 (5 bases). CDR1 and CDR2 from the germline V gene are MNHEY and SVGAGI. The CDR3 has 15 amino acids. The CDR3 spells CASSYSRGTNEKLFL. DNA of the CDR3: TGTGCCAGTAGTTACTCCCGGGGGACTAATGAAAAACTGTTTTTG.

As to this clonotype: The CDR3 end shows no conserved phenylalanine or tryptophan, and so a read error is likely. The chain carries TRBV5-1 and TRBJ2-1; D could derive from TRBD1 or TRBD2 (5 bases each). The CDR3 runs to 14 residues. Germline values: CDR1 SGHRS, CDR2 YFSETQ. This chain's CDR3 is CASSFGVGTNEQFY. The DNA for the CDR3 is TGTGCAAGCAGTTTTGGAGTAGGGACGAATGAGCAGTTCTAC.

On this clonotype: The final CDR3 position lacks the conserved phenylalanine or tryptophan, pointing to a likely read error. The V call is TRBV11-3, the J call TRBJ2-7; D might be TRBD2 (5 bases). The CDR3 is 13 amino acids. In germline, CDR1 is SGHNT, CDR2 YENEEA. This CDR3 is CGSSLIPSGEQYL. The DNA of the CDR3 is TGTGGCAGCAGCTTAATACCCAGCGGCGAGCAGTACTTA.

As concerns this clonotype: A read error may explain this, as a much larger clone is one base away. The rearrangement joins TRBV12-3 or TRBV12-4 to TRBJ2-7; D unresolved. This CDR3 has 15 residues. V dropped 4 bases and J dropped 5 bases, with 18 bases sitting between them. CDR3 in amino acids: CASSSLIGLKNEQYF. The DNA of the CDR3 is TGTGCCAGCAGTTCATTGATAGGGCTAAAGAACGAGCAGTACTTC.

A remark on this clonotype: A read error may produce the germline difference seen at one junction end. For the CDR3, the DNA is TGTGCCAGCAGCTTCTCCGCCAGGGTAGAGACCCATTACTTC. It yields the protein CASSFSARVETHYF. The chain recombines TRBV11-1 with TRBJ2-5; D is possibly TRBD1 (5 bases). From germline, CDR1 is SGHAT and CDR2 FQDESV (reference sequence). The CDR3 covers 14 residues.

The V and J genes are TRBV7-9 and TRBJ2-3; D is possibly TRBD2 (7 bases). CDR1 and CDR2 (germline): SEHNR, FQNEAQ (reference sequence). The CDR3 runs to 15 residues. Deletions cut 5 bases from V and 6 bases from J, with 18 bases between. This CDR3 reads CASSGTGGCEDTQYF. The CDR3 DNA reads as TGTGCCAGCAGCGGGACGGGGGGCTGCGAGGATACGCAGTATTTT. Full variable domain (rest looked up from reference TRBV7-9 and TRBJ2-3): DTGVSQNPRHKITKRGQNVTFRCDPISEHNRLYWYRQTLGQGPEFLTYFQNEAQLEKSRLLSDRFSAERPKGSFSTLEIQRTEQGDSAMYLCASSGTGGCEDTQYFGPGTRLTVL.

Regarding this clonotype: A read error may account for a junction end that differs from germline. The V call is TRBV6-5, the J call TRBJ1-6; 9 nucleotides line up with TRBD1. Germline V CDR1 and CDR2: MNHEY, SVGAGI. This CDR3 contains 17 residues. CDR3 in amino acids: CASNYSQPWTGDSPVHF. The CDR3 DNA sequence: TGTGCCAGCAATTACTCTCAGCCTTGGACAGGGGATTCACCCGTCCACTTT.

A remark on this clonotype: One end of the junction is discordant with germline, which a read error may explain. This chain joins TRBV28 and TRBJ2-7; D is uncertain. In germline, CDR1 is MDHEN, CDR2 SYDVKM. This CDR3 is 14 amino acids long. The CDR3 nucleotides read TGTGCCAGCAGTTTAACTATGTCATCCTACGAGCAGCACTTC. Its translation is CASSLTMSSYEQHF.

In regard to this clonotype: The CDR3 ends on some other residue instead of the conserved phenylalanine or tryptophan, so this is likely a read error. The DNA is omitted, as the CDR3 cannot be located on it reliably, and the CDR3 follows TCRdb's listing. This rearrangement joins TRBV11-2 to TRBJ2-2; no check of the table's D call, TRBD2, against the DNA was made. Both ends counted, the CDR3 spans 17 residues. Germline CDR1 reads SGHAT; CDR2 reads FQNNGV. CDR3: CASSLTLGGVNTGEMFY.

The chain is built from TRBV12-3 or TRBV12-4 and TRBJ2-1; TRBD2 is a possible D gene (5 bases). V gave up 6 bases and J gave up 7 bases, with 16 bases separating them. The CDR3 runs 14 residues. In DNA, the CDR3 is TGTGCCAGCAGGAGATTAGCGTACCTAAATGAGCAGTTCTTC. Amino acid sequence: CASRRLAYLNEQFF.

As regards this clonotype: The junction shows a germline mismatch at one end, possibly a read error. J is TRBJ1-1 and V is TRBV4-2, with 8 bases fitting TRBD1. Germline CDR1 is LGHNA and CDR2 is YNFKEQ. The CDR3 has 17 amino acids. CDR3 nucleotide sequence: TGTGCCAGTAGCCAAGAGTACGGACAGGGCCTTTGGACTGAAGCTTTCTTT. Protein sequence: CASSQEYGQGLWTEAFF.

Concerning this clonotype itself: A single base separates this from a much larger clone, so it may be a read error. This chain links TRBV29-1 with TRBJ2-2; D tentatively fits TRBD1 or TRBD2 (5 bases each). From germline, CDR1 is SQVTM and CDR2 ANQGSEA. The CDR3 has 11 residues. The CDR3 bases are TGCAGCGCCAAGGGGAACGGGGAGCTGCTTTTT. Translating it yields CSAKGNGELLF.

The chain joins TRBV12-3 or TRBV12-4 to TRBJ2-3; TRBD1 matches 9 bases. The CDR3 contains 14 residues. After removal of 8 bases from V and 8 bases from J, the junction contained 11 bases not matched to a gene. This CDR3 is CASGPRDRVTTQYF. The CDR3 DNA reads TGTGCCAGCGGTCCGAGGGACAGGGTCACTACGCAGTATTTT.

Turning to this clonotype: A junction end diverges from the germline sequence, so it may reflect a read error. The V and J genes are TRBV29-1 and TRBJ2-3; D tentatively reads TRBD1 or TRBD2 (5 bases each). Germline V gives CDR1 SQVTM, CDR2 ANQGSEA. CDR3 length equals 14 residues. The CDR3 loop reads CSVALGLRTGTQYF. CDR3 in DNA: TGCAGCGTGGCCCTCGGACTGCGCACAGGTACGCAGTATTTT.

The chain recombines TRBV29-1 with TRBJ2-1; 8 bases fit TRBD2. The V and J ends lost 6 bases and 4 bases, in that order; junction bases with no gene match: 5. CDR1 is SQVTM, CDR2 ANQGSEA, per germline. There are 13 residues in the CDR3. Here the CDR3 reads CSVPGTRYNEQFF. The CDR3 coding sequence is TGCAGCGTCCCCGGGACTAGATACAATGAGCAGTTCTTC.